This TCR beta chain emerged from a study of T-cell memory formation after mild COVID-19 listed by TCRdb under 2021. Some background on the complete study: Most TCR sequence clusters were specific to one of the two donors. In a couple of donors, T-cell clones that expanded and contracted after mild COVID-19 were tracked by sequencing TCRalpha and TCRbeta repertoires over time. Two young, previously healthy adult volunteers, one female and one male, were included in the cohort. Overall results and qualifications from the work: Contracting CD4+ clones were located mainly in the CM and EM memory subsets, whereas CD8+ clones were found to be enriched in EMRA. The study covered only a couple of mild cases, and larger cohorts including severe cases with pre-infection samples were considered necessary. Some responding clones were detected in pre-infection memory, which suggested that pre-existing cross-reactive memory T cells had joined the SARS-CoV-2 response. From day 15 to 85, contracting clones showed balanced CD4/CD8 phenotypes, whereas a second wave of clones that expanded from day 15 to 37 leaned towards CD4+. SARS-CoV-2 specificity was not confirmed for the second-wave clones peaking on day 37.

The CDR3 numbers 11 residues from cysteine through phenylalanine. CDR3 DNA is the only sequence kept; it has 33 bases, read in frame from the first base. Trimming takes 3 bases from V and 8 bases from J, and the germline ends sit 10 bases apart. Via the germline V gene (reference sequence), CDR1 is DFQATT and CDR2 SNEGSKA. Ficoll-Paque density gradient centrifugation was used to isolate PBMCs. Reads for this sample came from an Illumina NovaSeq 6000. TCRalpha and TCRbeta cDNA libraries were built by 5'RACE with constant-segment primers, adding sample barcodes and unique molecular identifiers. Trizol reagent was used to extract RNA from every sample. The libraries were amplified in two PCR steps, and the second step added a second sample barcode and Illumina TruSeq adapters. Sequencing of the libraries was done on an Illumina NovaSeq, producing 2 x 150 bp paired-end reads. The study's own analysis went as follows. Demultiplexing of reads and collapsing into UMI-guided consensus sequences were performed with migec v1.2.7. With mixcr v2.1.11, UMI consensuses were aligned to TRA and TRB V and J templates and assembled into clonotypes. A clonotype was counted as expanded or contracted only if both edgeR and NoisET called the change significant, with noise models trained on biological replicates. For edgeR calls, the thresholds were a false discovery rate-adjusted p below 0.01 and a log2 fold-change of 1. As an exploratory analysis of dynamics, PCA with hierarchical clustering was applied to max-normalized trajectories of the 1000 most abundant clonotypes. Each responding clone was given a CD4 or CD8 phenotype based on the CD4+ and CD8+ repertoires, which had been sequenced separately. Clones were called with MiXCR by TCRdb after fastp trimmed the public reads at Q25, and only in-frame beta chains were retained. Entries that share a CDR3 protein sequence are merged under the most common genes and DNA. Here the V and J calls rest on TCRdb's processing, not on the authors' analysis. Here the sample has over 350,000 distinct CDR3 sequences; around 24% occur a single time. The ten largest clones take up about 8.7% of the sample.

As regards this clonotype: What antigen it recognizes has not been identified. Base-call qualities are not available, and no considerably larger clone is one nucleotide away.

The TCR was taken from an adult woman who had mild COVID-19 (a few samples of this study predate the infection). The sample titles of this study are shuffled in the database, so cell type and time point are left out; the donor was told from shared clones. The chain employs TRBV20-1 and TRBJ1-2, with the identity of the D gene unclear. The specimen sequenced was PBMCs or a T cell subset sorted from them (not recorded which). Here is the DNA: TGCAGTGCTAGCGGAGTCGGCGGCTACACCTTC. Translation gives CSASGVGGYTF.